These 15 T cell receptor beta chains originate from one sample sequenced in a study of OX40 agonist ivuxolimab in advanced cancers. The repertoire was sequenced with immunoSEQ multiplex PCR; TCRdb's copy has only in-frame clones and lacks some. The table shows around 34,000 clones, with 82% occurring only once. The sample consisted of CD4+ or CD8+ T cells sorted from blood, taken in a trial of the OX40 agonist ivuxolimab. The receptors were sampled from an adult with an advanced solid tumor such as melanoma, head and neck, liver or kidney cancer.

The chain joins TRBV6-5 to TRBJ1-1; D possibly corresponds to TRBD1 (5 bases). Germline assignment: CDR1 MNHEY and CDR2 SVGAGI. The germline V and J ends were trimmed by 8 bases and 4 bases, with 8 bases remaining between them. The CDR3 runs to 11 residues. This CDR3 is CASGGVTEAFF. The CDR3 DNA follows: TGTGCCAGCGGGGGGGTCACTGAAGCTTTCTTT.

The V and J genes are TRBV6-1 and TRBJ2-5; D may be TRBD2 (6 bases). The CDR3 totals 14 residues. The germline CDR1 and CDR2 sequences are MNHNS and SASEGT. The V end was cut by 4 bases, the J end by 11 bases, with 20 bases between. CDR3 nucleotide sequence: TGTGCCAGCAGTGGGTCTAGCGAGCCGGAAGAGCAGTACTTC. It is translated as CASSGSSEPEEQYF.

This chain links TRBV4-1 with TRBJ2-1; D perhaps matches TRBD2 (5 bases). Trimming took off 1 base at V and 1 base at J, with 11 bases between the two ends. This CDR3 spans 16 amino acids. Per germline, CDR1 MGHRA and CDR2 YSYEKL. As DNA, the CDR3 is TGCGCCAGCAGCCAAGGAAGCGGACCTTCCTACAATGAGCAGTTCTTC. Translation: CASSQGSGPSYNEQFF.

This sequence joins TRBV21-1 and TRBJ2-1; whether TRBD1, the table's D call, matches the DNA was not checked. TRBV21-1 is a pseudogene. The CDR3 has 12 amino acids. The CDR3 nucleotides read TGTGCCAGCGGCCAGGGGTCGGGTGAGCAGTTCTTC. Protein: CASGQGSGEQFF.

The chain is built from TRBV11-2 and TRBJ2-5, with D possibly TRBD2 on 6 matching bases. Germline-derived CDR1 and CDR2 are SGHAT and FQNNGV. The CDR3 spans 15 residues. Trimming cost V 5 bases and J 1 base, with 14 bases left between them. CDR3 residues: CASSPVQGLQETQYF. The CDR3 nucleotides read TGTGCCAGCAGCCCCGTCCAGGGACTCCAAGAGACCCAGTACTTC. Together with reference TRBV11-2 and TRBJ2-5, the CDR3 gives the full variable domain: EAGVAQSPRYKIIEKRQSVAFWCNPISGHATLYWYQQILGQGPKLLIQFQNNGVVDDSQLPKDRFSAERLKGVDSTLKIQPAKLEDSAVYLCASSPVQGLQETQYFGPGTRLLVL.

The chain links TRBV19 to TRBJ2-3, with 10 bases identical to TRBD1. The CDR3 loop spans 16 amino acids. In germline, CDR1 is LNHDA, CDR2 SQIVND (reference sequence). The ends lost 2 bases at V and 5 bases at J; junction bases unmatched: 7. CDR3 amino acids: CASSITGTGDVDTQYF. The CDR3 region has the DNA TGTGCCAGTAGTATAACCGGGACAGGGGACGTAGATACGCAGTATTTT.

The V and J genes are TRBV2 and TRBJ1-1, with D unclear. Per germline, CDR1 SNHLY and CDR2 FYNNEI. The V end was cut by 6 bases, the J end by 6 bases, with 5 bases between. This CDR3 contains 10 residues. The CDR3 spells CASSGPEAFF. The DNA for the CDR3 is TGTGCCAGCAGCGGGCCTGAAGCTTTCTTT. The full variable domain, with the rest looked up from reference TRBV2 and TRBJ1-1, is EPEVTQTPSHQVTQMGQEVILRCVPISNHLYFYWYRQILGQKVEFLVSFYNNEISEKSEIFDDQFSVERPDGSNFTLKIRSTKLEDSAMYFCASSGPEAFFGQGTRLTVV.

The CDR3 nucleotides read TGTGCCAGCGGCTGGCAAGATACGCAGTATTTT. It encodes CASGWQDTQYF. The chain uses TRBV2 and TRBJ2-3; D call uncertain. Germline CDR1 SNHLY, CDR2 FYNNEI. V was clipped by 8 bases and J by 5 bases, with 8 bases between them. The CDR3 contains 11 residues.

In nucleotides, the CDR3 is TGTGCCAGCAGCTACCCCTTCTCGGGCCCAGATACGCAGTATTTT. Encoded protein: CASSYPFSGPDTQYF. The chain recombines TRBV5-6 with TRBJ2-3, with D unclear. Looked up from germline, CDR1 is SGHDT and CDR2 is YYEEEE. This CDR3 contains 15 residues. The germline V and J ends were trimmed by 3 bases and 4 bases, with 15 bases remaining between them.

As for this clone: This may come from a read error, since a much larger clone is one base off. Other DNA sequences within the sample encode an identical CDR3. CDR3 sequence (DNA): TGTGCCAGCAGTTTATTAATGAACACTGAAGCCTTCTTT. Protein: CASSLLMNTEAFF. V and J are TRBV28 and TRBJ1-1; unclear D gene. This CDR3 has 13 amino acids. From germline, CDR1 is MDHEN and CDR2 SYDVKM.

The chain has TRBV6-1 and TRBJ2-2, with TRBD2 identical over 13 bases. The CDR3 sequence is 17 residues long. CDR1 is MNHNS and CDR2 is SASEGT in the germline V gene. Trimming removed 4 bases from V and 4 bases from J; junction bases left unmatched: 6. The CDR3 loop reads CASSGGLAGPGTGELFF. The CDR3 region has the DNA TGTGCCAGCAGTGGGGGACTAGCGGGGCCGGGCACCGGGGAGCTGTTTTTT.

This chain uses TRBV10-1 with TRBJ1-2; D not certain. Per germline, CDR1 WNHNN and CDR2 SYGVQD (reference sequence). This CDR3 is 14 amino acids long. V lost 3 bases and J 6 bases, leaving 14 bases between the germline ends. CDR3 in amino acids: CASSDPFVEDGYTF. CDR3 nucleotides: TGCGCCAGCAGTGACCCATTCGTTGAAGATGGCTACACCTTC.

This clone ranks as medium-sized. The chain combines TRBV19 with TRBJ1-2; 7 nucleotides agree with TRBD1. Germline assignment: CDR1 LNHDA and CDR2 SQIVND (reference sequence). The CDR3 spans 12 residues. Losses at the gene ends were 5 bases for V and 6 bases for J; bases not matched to a gene: 3. This CDR3 is CASSYGTDGYTF. In DNA form, the CDR3 reads TGTGCCAGTAGTTACGGGACAGATGGCTACACCTTC. The whole variable domain, filled in from reference TRBV19 and TRBJ1-2, reads DGGITQSPKYLFRKEGQNVTLSCEQNLNHDAMYWYRQDPGQGLRLIYYSQIVNDFQKGDIAEGYSVSREKKESFPLTVTSAQKNPTAFYLCASSYGTDGYTFGSGTRLTVV.

V and J are TRBV9 and TRBJ2-1; 9 bases line up with TRBD2. Germline V gene lookup returns CDR1 SGDLS and CDR2 YYNGEE. This CDR3 has 17 amino acids. V was clipped by 4 bases and J by 7 bases; unmatched bases: 15. CDR3 nucleotides: TGTGCCAGCAGCCTACTATCCGGGACTAGCCTGCTAAATGAGCAGTTCTTC. Translating gives CASSLLSGTSLLNEQFF.

The V gene is TRBV5-4, the J gene TRBJ2-2; 8 bases map to TRBD2. There are 18 residues in the CDR3. Germline V gene data show CDR1 as SGHNT and CDR2 as YYREEE (reference sequence). V dropped 4 bases and J dropped 8; count of bases not matched to a gene: 19. The CDR3 is CASSPLTAGGTGVGELFF. The CDR3 DNA follows: TGTGCCAGCAGCCCGCTGACTGCGGGAGGAACCGGGGTAGGGGAGCTGTTTTTT.